This T cell receptor beta chain was captured in a study of blood T cell repertoires in COVID-19. Whole-study context: Samples came from the United States, Italy and Spain, spanning acute and convalescent COVID-19. From T cells, B-cell-depleted T cells, or PBMCs came the material, which was cDNA or gDNA.

V dropped 6 bases and J dropped 2 bases, with 16 bases sitting between them. This CDR3 has 15 amino acids. CDR1 MNHEY and CDR2 SVGAGI come from the germline V gene. Original handling: Estimation of nucleated cell counts was performed using reference gene primer amplification. Some clones are missing from TCRdb's copy, which holds only in-frame ones; the method was immunoSEQ multiplex PCR. D and trimming come from the DNA, and the V and J calls and clone size come from that table. In the table there are about 310,000 clones, around 87% of which are singletons. Sequences were obtained from peripheral blood. This receptor was obtained from a man in his fifties with active or convalescent COVID-19. The rearrangement joins TRBV6-5 to TRBJ2-5, with D possibly matching TRBD1 (6 bases). The CDR3 protein is CASSPRTDWQETQYF. CDR3 DNA: TGTGCCAGCAGCCCCCGGACAGATTGGCAAGAGACCCAGTACTTC.